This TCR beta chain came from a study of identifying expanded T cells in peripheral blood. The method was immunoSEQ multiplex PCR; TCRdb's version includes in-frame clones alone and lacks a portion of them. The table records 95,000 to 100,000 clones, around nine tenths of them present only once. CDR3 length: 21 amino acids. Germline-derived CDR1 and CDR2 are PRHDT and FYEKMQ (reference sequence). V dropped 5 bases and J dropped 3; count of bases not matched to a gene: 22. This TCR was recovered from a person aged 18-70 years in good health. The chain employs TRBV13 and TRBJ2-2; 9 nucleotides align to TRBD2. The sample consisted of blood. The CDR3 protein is CASSNPLSKRGDLQYTGELFF. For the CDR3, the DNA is TGTGCCAGCAGCAATCCTCTCTCCAAGCGGGGGGACCTACAGTACACCGGGGAGCTGTTTTTT.